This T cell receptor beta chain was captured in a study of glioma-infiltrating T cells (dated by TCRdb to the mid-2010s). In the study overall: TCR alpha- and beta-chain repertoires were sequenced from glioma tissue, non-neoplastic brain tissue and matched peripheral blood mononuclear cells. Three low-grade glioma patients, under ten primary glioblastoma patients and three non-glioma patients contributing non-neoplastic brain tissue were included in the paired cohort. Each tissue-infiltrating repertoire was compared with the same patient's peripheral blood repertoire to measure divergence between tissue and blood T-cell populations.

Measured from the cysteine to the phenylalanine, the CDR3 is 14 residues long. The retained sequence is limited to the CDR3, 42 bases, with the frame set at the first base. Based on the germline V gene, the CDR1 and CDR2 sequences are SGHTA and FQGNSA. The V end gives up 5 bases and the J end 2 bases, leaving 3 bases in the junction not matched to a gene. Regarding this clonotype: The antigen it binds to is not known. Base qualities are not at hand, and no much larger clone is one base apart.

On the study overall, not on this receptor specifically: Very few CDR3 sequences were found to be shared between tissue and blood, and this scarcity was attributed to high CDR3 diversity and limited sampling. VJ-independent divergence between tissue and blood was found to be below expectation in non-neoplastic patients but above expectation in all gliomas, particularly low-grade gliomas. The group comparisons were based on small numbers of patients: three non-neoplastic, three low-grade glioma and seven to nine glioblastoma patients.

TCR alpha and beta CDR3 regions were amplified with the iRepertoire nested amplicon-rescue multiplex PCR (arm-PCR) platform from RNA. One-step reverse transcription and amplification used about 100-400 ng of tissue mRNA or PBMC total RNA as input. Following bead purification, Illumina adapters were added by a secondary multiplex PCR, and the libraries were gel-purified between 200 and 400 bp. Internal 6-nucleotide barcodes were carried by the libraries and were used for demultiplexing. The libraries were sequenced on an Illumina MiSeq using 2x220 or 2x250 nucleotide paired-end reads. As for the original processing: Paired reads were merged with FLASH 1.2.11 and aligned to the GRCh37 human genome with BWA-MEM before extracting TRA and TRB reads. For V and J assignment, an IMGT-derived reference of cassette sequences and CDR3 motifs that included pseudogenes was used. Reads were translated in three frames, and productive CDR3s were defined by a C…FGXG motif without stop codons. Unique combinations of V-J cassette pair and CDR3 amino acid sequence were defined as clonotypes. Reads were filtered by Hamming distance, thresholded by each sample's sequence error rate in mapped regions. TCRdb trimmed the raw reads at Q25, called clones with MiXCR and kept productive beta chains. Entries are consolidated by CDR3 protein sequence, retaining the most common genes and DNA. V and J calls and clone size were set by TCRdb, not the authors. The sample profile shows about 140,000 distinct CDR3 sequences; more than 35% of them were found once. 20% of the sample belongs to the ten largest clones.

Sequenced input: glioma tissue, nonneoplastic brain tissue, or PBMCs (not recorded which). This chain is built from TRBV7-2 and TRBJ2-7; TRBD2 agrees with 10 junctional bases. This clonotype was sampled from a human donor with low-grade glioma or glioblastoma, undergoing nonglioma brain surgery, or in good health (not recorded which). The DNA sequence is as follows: TGTGCCAGCAGCAACGGACTAGCGGCCTACGAGCAGTACTTC. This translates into CASSNGLAAYEQYF.